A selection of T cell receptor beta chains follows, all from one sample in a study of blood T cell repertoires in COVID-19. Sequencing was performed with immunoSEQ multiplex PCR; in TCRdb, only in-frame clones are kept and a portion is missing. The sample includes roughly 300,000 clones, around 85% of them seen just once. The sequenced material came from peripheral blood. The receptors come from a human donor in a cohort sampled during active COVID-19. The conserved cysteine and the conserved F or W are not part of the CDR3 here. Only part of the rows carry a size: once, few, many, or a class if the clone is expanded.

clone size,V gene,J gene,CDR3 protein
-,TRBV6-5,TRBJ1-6,ATSTDYNSPLH
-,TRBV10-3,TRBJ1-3,AIMGGNTIY
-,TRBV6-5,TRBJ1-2,ASSYSQAVFYGYT
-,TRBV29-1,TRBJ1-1,SGHTGTEAF
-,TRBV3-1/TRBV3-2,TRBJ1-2,ASSWGGLLPANYGYT
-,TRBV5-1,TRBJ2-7,ASKGGSAYTSYEQY
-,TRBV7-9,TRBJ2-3,ASSQGLASTDTQY
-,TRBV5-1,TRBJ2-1,ASSPVGGSYNEQF
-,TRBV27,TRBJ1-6,ASSWATNSPLH
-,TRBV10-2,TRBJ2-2,ASKRGGNTGELF
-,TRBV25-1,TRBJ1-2,ASSDRQQGGIYGYT
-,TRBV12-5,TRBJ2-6,ASGLGRDSSGANVLT
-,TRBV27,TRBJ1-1,ASSLREANTEAF
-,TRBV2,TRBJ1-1,ASSEEGMNTEAF
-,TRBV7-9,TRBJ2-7,ASSSSDRVIEQY
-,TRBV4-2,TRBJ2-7,ASSTVAGLLLYYEQY
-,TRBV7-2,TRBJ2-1,ASSLSGGGPNEQF
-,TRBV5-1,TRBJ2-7,ASSVDRPDEQY
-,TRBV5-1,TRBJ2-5,ASSLLGQETQY
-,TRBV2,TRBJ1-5,ASSDPGPQH
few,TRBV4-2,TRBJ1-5,ASSQDSLLGPQH
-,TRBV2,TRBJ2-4,ASSGQGGIDIQY
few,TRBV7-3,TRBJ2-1,ASSFGGASYNEQF
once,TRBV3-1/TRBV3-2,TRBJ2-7,ASSPRTGLSYEQY
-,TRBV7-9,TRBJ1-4,ASSLVFEGNEKLF
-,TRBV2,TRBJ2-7,ASSGQFRKDYEQY
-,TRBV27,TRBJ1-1,ASSLRGLGTEAF
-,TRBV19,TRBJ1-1,ASSIIPGGTMNTEAF
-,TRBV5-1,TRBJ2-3,ASSSGQGTDTQY
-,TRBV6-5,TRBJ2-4,ASTPPRHSNIQY
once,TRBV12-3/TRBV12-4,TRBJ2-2,ASSPPLGELF
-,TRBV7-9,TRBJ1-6,ASSSRGDPYNSPLH
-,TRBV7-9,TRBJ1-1,ASLYTGGTEAF
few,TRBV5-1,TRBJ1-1,ASSQGGRHTEAF
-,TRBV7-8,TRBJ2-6,ASSFRARSSGANVLT
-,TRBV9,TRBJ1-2,ASSVRDYGYT
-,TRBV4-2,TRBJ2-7,ASSQERGKHEQY
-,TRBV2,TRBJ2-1,ASRSSGGNNEQF
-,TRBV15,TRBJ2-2,ATSRSPGLAGALNTGELF
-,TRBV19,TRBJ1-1,ASKGGNTEAF
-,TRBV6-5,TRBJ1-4,ASRPGQEDEKLF
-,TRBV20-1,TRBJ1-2,SARLNYGYT
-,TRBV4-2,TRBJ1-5,ASSNRVSQPQH
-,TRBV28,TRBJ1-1,ASTGGGTEAF
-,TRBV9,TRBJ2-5,ASSAGTSHLRETQY
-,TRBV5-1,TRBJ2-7,ASSFWGTDSYEQY
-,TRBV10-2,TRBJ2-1,ASTGGTGGVEQF
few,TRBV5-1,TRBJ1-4,ASSGNGTENEKLF